This T cell receptor (beta chain) was identified during a study of CD8+CD57+ T cells in acquired aplastic anemia. In its sample, this clonotype was seen a few times. Patients included in sequencing had previously demonstrated CD8+CD57+ cell expansion by flow cytometry. Genomic DNA acted as the template from which TCR beta VDJ combination and CDR3 sequence profiling were carried out. TCRdb ran MiXCR on the reads and lists one entry per CDR3 protein. The sample records under 500,000 distinct CDR3 sequences, under 40% being singletons. This TCR was recovered from a human donor with aplastic anemia. Sequencing input: sorted CD4+, CD8+, or CD8+CD57+ T cells (not recorded which) from PBMCs.

For the CDR3, the DNA is TGTGCCAGCAGTTTACCCGGGAGCACCACCGGGGAGCTGTTTTTT. Translating gives CASSLPGSTTGELFF. The chain is built from TRBV12-3 or TRBV12-4 and TRBJ2-2, with TRBD2 as a possible D gene (6 bases). With 2 bases removed from V and 4 bases from J, the gap between germline ends came to 11 bases. This CDR3 region has 15 residues.